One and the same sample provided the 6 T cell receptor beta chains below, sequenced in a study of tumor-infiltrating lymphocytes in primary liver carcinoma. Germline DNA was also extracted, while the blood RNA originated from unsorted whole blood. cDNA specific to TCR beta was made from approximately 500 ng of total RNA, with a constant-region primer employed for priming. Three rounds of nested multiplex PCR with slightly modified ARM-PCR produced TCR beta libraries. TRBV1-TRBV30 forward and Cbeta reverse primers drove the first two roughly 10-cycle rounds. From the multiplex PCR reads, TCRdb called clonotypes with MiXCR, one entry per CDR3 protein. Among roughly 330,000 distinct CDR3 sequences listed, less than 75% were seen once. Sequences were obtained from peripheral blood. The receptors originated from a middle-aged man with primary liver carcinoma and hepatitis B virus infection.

CDR3 coding DNA: TGTGCCAGCAATGGGGAACTAGCAGGGTACGAGCAGTACTTC. Translating gives CASNGELAGYEQYF. The genes are TRBV11-2 and TRBJ2-7, with a possible D match to TRBD2 (6 bases). Germline assignment: CDR1 SGHAT and CDR2 FQNNGV. V dropped 7 bases and J dropped 4 bases, with 17 bases sitting between them. There are 14 residues in the CDR3.

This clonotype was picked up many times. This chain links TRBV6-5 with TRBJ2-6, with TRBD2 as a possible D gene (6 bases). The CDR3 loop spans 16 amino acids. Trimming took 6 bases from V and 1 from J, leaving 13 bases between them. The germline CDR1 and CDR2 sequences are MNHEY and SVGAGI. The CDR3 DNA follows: TGTGCCAGCAGGCCAGGGACTCGGTCTGGGGCCAACGTCCTGACTTTC. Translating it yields CASRPGTRSGANVLTF.

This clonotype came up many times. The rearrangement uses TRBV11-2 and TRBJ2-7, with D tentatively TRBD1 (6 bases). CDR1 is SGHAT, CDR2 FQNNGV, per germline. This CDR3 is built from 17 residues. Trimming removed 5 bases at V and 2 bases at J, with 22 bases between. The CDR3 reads CASSQATGSLTTYEQYF. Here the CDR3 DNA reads TGTGCCAGCAGCCAAGCCACAGGGTCCCTCACCACCTACGAGCAGTACTTC.

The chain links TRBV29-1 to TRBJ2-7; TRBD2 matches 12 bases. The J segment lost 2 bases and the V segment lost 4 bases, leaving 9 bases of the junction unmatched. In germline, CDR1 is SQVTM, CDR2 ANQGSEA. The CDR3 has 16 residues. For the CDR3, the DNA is TGCAGCGTTGGTGGGCTAGCGGGAGGGCCGGCCTACGAGCAGTACTTC. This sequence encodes CSVGGLAGGPAYEQYF.

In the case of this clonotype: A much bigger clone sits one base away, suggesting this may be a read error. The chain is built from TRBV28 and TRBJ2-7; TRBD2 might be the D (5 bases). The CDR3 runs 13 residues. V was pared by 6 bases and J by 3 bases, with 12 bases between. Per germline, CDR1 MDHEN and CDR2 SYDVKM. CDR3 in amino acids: CASRTFGLYEQYF. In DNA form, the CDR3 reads TGTGCCAGCAGGACATTCGGACTCTACGAGCAGTACTTC.

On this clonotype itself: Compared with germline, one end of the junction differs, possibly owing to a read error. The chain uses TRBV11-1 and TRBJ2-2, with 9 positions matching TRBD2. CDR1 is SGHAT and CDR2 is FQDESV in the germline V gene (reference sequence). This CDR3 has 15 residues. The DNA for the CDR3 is TGTGACAGCAGCCTCCGGGCTAGCGGGATTGGGGAGCTGTTTTTT. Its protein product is CDSSLRASGIGELFF. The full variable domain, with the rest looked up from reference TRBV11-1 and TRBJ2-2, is EAEVAQSPRYKITEKSQAVAFWCDPISGHATLYWYRQILGQGPELLVQFQDESVVDDSQLPKDRFSAERLKGVDSTLKIQPAELGDSAMYLCDSSLRASGIGELFFGEGSRLTVL.